This entry lists 11 T cell receptor beta chains sequenced from one sample in a study of shared clonotypes between healthy human individuals. Using immunoSEQ multiplex PCR, the repertoire was profiled, and TCRdb retains in-frame clones only, with some absent. The data contain 2 million to 2.5 million clones, over 85% of them singletons. Sample: naive CD4+ T cells from PBMCs. The sample's subset: CD45RA+ positively selected. The receptors originated from a man aged 18 to 30 in good health. Some clones in this sample may be carry-over from other donors' samples.

The genes are TRBV12-5 and TRBJ2-5; D perhaps matches TRBD2 (5 bases). The length of the CDR3 is 14 residues. Deletions cut 5 bases from V and 5 bases from J, with 15 bases between. The germline gives CDR1 LGHNT, CDR2 FRNRAP. The chain's CDR3 is CASGPGLRGETQYF. The CDR3 DNA reads TGTGCTAGTGGTCCCGGGCTCAGAGGGGAGACCCAGTACTTC.

This chain's CDR3 is CASSRGNYGYTF. The CDR3 DNA reads as TGTGCCAGCAGTCGGGGGAACTATGGCTACACCTTC. The rearrangement links TRBV25-1 to TRBJ1-2, with D perhaps TRBD1 (5 bases). The V and J ends lost 5 bases and 2 bases respectively, with 6 bases between them. The germline CDR1 and CDR2 sequences are MGHDK and SYGVNS. The CDR3 extends over 12 amino acids.

The chain is built from TRBV2 and TRBJ2-3, with 7 nucleotides matching TRBD2. The CDR3 is 14 residues long. V was clipped by 1 base and J by 5 bases; unmatched bases: 3. Germline V gene data show CDR1 as SNHLY and CDR2 as FYNNEI. The chain's CDR3 is CASSEGGGGDTQYF. CDR3 DNA sequence: TGTGCCAGCAGTGAAGGGGGCGGGGGAGATACGCAGTATTTT.

The chain is built from TRBV21-1 and TRBJ1-4. TRBV21-1 is listed as a pseudogene. CDR3 length: 19 residues. The CDR3 nucleotides read TGTGCCAGCACCACAAATAATGGGGGGCTAAATGCAACTAATGAAAAACTGTTTTTT. Its translation is CASTTNNGGLNATNEKLFF.

This clone is a singleton in its sample. The gene calls are TRBV5-1 and TRBJ1-3; unclear D gene. Trimming left V 5 bases short and J 0 bases short, with 15 bases between. Germline CDR1 is SGHRS and CDR2 is YFSETQ. The CDR3 runs to 16 residues. CDR3 DNA sequence: TGCGCCAGCAGTTTGTCTAGGTTCTCCTCTGGAAACACCATATATTTT. This encodes CASSLSRFSSGNTIYF. The whole variable domain, filled in from reference TRBV5-1 and TRBJ1-3, reads KAGVTQTPRYLIKTRGQQVTLSCSPISGHRSVSWYQQTPGQGLQFLFEYFSETQRNKGNFPGRFSGRQFSNSRSEMNVSTLELGDSALYLCASSLSRFSSGNTIYFGEGSWLTVV.

The chain is built from TRBV5-1 and TRBJ2-2; D is unclear. V was shortened by 0 bases and J by 7 bases, with 7 bases between the two germline ends. Germline lookup yields CDR1 SGHRS and CDR2 YFSETQ. The length of the CDR3 is 13 residues. For the CDR3, the DNA is TGCGCCAGCAGCTTGGACGGTGTCGGGGAGCTGTTTTTT. Its translation: CASSLDGVGELFF.

Concerning this clone itself: The same CDR3 can be traced to other DNA sequences in this sample. The chain joins TRBV7-2 to TRBJ2-5; 9 positions match TRBD2. The length of the CDR3 is 14 residues. The germline V gene encodes CDR1 SGHTA and CDR2 FQGNSA. The trim removed 5 bases at V and 5 bases at J, leaving 6 bases unmatched. In DNA, the CDR3 is TGTGCCAGCAGCCCCGGACTAGCGTCGGAGACCCAGTACTTC. It specifies CASSPGLASETQYF. Based on the CDR3 plus reference TRBV7-2 and TRBJ2-5, the full variable domain is GAGVSQSPSNKVTEKGKDVELRCDPISGHTALYWYRQSLGQGLEFLIYFQGNSAPDKSGLPSDRFSAERTGGSVSTLTIQRTQQEDSAVYLCASSPGLASETQYFGPGTRLLVL.

The genes are TRBV27 and TRBJ2-1; TRBD2 aligns across 13 bases. CDR3 length: 14 amino acids. CDR1 is MNHEY, CDR2 SMNVEV, per germline (reference sequence). The V segment lost 6 bases and the J segment 9 bases; nucleotides outside the gene matches: 5. DNA of the CDR3: TGTGCCAGCAGCCAGGGACTAGCGGGATCTGAGCAGTTCTTC. Its protein product is CASSQGLAGSEQFF.

This chain's CDR3 is CASSPNRVDEQYF. DNA of the CDR3: TGTGCCAGCTCACCGAACAGGGTGGACGAGCAGTACTTC. The chain couples TRBV18 to TRBJ2-7; D possibly corresponds to TRBD1 (6 bases). V was clipped by 3 bases and J by 5 bases, with 11 bases between them. The germline CDR1 and CDR2 sequences are KGHSH and LQKENI. The CDR3 sequence is 13 residues long.

The rearrangement joins TRBV4-3 to TRBJ1-1; 9 bases are a match to TRBD1. CDR3 size: 12 residues. J gave up 7 bases and V 4 bases, and 1 base lay outside the gene matches. Germline V gives CDR1 LGHNA, CDR2 YSLEER. The DNA of the CDR3 is TGCGCCAGCAGCCGGACAGGGGATGAAGCTTTCTTT. Protein product: CASSRTGDEAFF.

In regard to this clone: Other DNA sequences from this sample encode an identical CDR3 as well. CDR3 region: CASRGHNYGYTF. The CDR3 bases are TGTGCGTCACGGGGGCATAACTATGGCTACACCTTC. The chain uses TRBV28 and TRBJ1-2; D is possibly TRBD1 (6 bases). The CDR3 is made up of 12 amino acids. CDR1 and CDR2 (germline): MDHEN, SYDVKM.